This T cell receptor (beta chain) was documented in a study of shared clonotypes between healthy human individuals (TCRdb year 2020). About the full investigation: Three men and a couple of women, aged 18 to 49 years, made up the cohort. To estimate repertoire size and how much clonotype sharing occurs between individuals, the study deeply sequenced the blood TCR repertoires of roughly 5 healthy adults. For each donor, CD4 naive and CD4 memory were each run on three plates, CD8 naive on two plates, and CD8 memory on one plate. Different laboratories and diverse techniques were used to prepare libraries and sequence TCR repertoires, to increase sequencing depth and limit assay-specific biases. Leukapheresis yielded between about 0.94 and 10 billion PBMCs per donor. What the study reported, not specific to this receptor: Incomplete sequencing was indicated by rarefaction of sorted-subset datasets, despite the large sequencing depth. Compared with non-shared clonotypes, clonotypes shared by all four sorted-subset donors had higher generation probabilities. Because the study included only a small number of donors, the genetic and exposure-history diversity represented was limited. Estimated clonotype richness was generally larger for naive than for memory subsets. Based on pairwise subsampling, the degree of clonotype sharing among donors was expected to be affected by sequencing depth. Sampling was restricted to blood, and TCR repertoires in tissues likely differ from the TCR repertoires found in blood. Approximately 4.8% of naive CD4, around 3.5% of naive CD8, about 2.1% of memory CD4, and around 0.42% of memory CD8 clonotypes were shared across several donors.

TCR CDR3 regions were amplified from genomic DNA by multiplex PCR using the deep immunoSEQ assay. Extracted genomic DNA from each cell subset was spread evenly across all wells of several immunoSEQ 96-well plates, with each plate serving as a replicate. For sorted subsets, each replicate PCR was loaded with about 0.2 ug genomic DNA, equivalent to 30,000 or so T cell genomes. Purified libraries were measured with a Qubit 3.0 fluorometer, size-checked on a Bioanalyzer 2100, and measured again with the KAPA Library Quantification kit. Each immunoSEQ 96-well plate was sequenced on its own single-read 150-cycle Illumina NextSeq 550 flow cell. Per the authors' processing: Because only junctional sequences without quality scores were contained in the immunoSEQ output, filtering matching that applied to full-length reads could not be performed. To assign V/J genes and CDR3, sequences were annotated using PyIR, a Python wrapper for IgBLAST v1.9, with IMGT germline references. Reads were removed for weak V/J assignments (E-value above 1e-6), missing CDR3, stop codons, out-of-frame junctions, or ambiguous translated residues. A V3J clonotype was defined by an identical inferred V gene, J gene, and CDR3 amino acid sequence. Percentage overlap between repertoires was calculated by dividing the number of shared unique clonotypes by the size of the smaller repertoire. Richness of each repertoire was evaluated using RTK rarefaction, the Chao1 estimator, and Recon v2.1 estimates of unobserved clonotypes. OLGA was used to compute generation probabilities for all TCRbeta clonotypes that the gDNA method yielded from several donors. TCRdb limited this immuneACCESS table to in-frame rearrangements with V and J called. A share of clones is missing; checked studies link under half to unresolved V genes, and the rest is unexplained. V, J and clone size were drawn from that table, and D and trimming were deduced from the DNA. Present in this sample are roughly 1,500,000 clones, approximately 98.5% of which were seen just once. Roughly 0.36% of the sample comes from the top ten.

Healthy HIV-negative adults with no recently reported acute infections or vaccinations were included as donors. Every donor was a Caucasian adult living in Nashville, Tennessee, USA. CD4+ T cells were enriched by magnetic negative selection, after which naive cells were positively selected on CD45RA and the negative fraction was taken as the memory subset. Blood was collected by leukapheresis, and PBMCs were isolated by Ficoll-Histopaque density gradient centrifugation and then cryopreserved in liquid nitrogen vapor phase. Analytical flow cytometry was used to check the purity and quantity of each magnetically sorted T cell population. Genomic DNA was isolated from each sorted fraction and quantified by UV absorbance on a Nanodrop 2000c. Concerning this clone itself: Its antigen target is currently unknown. Per-base quality was not reported, and no clone a single base away is much larger than it.

The sample taken for sequencing was naive CD4+ T cells sorted from blood. The cell subset or site label on this specimen signifies: CD45RA+ positively selected. This sequence was found in a man between 25 and 39 years old in good health.

The DNA reads as follows: TGTGCCAGCAGCTTGGCGTTGCAGTCCTACGAGCAGTACTTC. Protein translation: CASSLALQSYEQYF. The chain is encoded by TRBV5-4 joined to TRBJ2-7; the D gene cannot be resolved reliably. Including cysteine and phenylalanine, the CDR3 has 14 amino acids. Just CDR3 DNA is preserved here, 42 bases in frame from base 1. CDR1 is given as SGHNT and CDR2 as YYREEE, both from the germline V gene (reference sequence). V is pared back by 0 bases and J by 1 base, with 8 bases lying between the germline termini.